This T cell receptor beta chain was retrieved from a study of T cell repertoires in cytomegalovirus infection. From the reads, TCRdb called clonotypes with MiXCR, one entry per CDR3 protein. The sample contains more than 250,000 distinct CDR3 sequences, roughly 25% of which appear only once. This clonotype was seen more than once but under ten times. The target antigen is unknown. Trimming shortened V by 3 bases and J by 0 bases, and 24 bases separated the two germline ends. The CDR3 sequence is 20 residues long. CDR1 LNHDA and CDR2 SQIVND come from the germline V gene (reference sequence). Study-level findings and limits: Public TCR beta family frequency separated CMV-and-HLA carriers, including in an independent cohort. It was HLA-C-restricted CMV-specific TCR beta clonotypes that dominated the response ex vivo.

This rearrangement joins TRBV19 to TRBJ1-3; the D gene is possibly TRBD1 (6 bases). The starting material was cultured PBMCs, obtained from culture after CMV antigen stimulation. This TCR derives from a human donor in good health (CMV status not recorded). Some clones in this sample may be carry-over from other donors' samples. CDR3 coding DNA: TGTGCCAGTAGTATGCGTCTGAGTGCGGGGGGCCTCCGCTCTGGAAACACCATATATTTT. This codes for CASSMRLSAGGLRSGNTIYF.